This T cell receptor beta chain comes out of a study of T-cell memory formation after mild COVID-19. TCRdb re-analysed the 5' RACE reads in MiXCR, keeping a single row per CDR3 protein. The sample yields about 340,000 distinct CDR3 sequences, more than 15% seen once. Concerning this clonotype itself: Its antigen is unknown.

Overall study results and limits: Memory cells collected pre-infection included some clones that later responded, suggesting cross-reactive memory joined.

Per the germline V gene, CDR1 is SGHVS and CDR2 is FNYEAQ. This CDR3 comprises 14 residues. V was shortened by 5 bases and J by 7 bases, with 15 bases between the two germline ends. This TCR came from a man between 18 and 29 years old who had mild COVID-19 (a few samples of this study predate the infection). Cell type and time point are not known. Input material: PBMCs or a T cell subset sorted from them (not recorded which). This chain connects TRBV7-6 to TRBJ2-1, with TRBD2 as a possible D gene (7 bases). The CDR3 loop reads CASSRTGGGNEQFF. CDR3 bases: TGTGCCAGCAGCCGAACGGGGGGCGGGAATGAGCAGTTCTTC.